The sequence of this TCR beta chain was determined in a study of chemoradiotherapy in HPV16-positive cancers. Some clones are missing from TCRdb's copy, which holds only in-frame ones; the method was immunoSEQ multiplex PCR. In the table there are roughly 8,300 clones, about 68% of which are singletons. This clone was detected only a few times. The target antigen is unknown. Per germline, CDR1 MRHNA and CDR2 SNTAGT. V was cut by 8 bases and J by 2 bases, with 10 bases left in between. The CDR3 is made up of 13 amino acids. Regarding the study as a whole: During treatment, candidate HPV-specific clones and E7-related motifs expanded in tumor. Only a couple of HPV16-positive patients supplied the functional HPV-specificity definition.

The gene calls are TRBV6-4 and TRBJ1-5, with unresolved D. The TCR sequence derives from a human donor with HPV-associated anogenital cancer. Sequenced material: tumor tissue, taken from a patient who underwent chemoradiotherapy. DNA of the CDR3: TGTGCCAGCGCGCCCGAAGGCAATCAGCCCCAGCATTTT. It specifies CASAPEGNQPQHF.